The 4 T cell receptor beta chains below come from one sample, sequenced in a study of cytomegalovirus exposure and HLA in healthy donors (dated by TCRdb to about 2017). Library creation used the immunoSEQ multiplex PCR assay. The multiplex PCR relied on a mix of 60 forward primers for TCR Vbeta segments and 13 reverse primers for TCR Jbeta segments. TCRdb re-hosts the immuneACCESS table, in-frame sequences only. Its copies lack some clones; in the studies checked, an unresolved V gene accounts for under half of them, and the cause for the rest is not known. Across this sample there are about 170,000 clones, with roughly 76% seen only once. The ten largest clones represent under 3% of the sample. Sequenced: PBMCs. The source is a male donor in good health and CMV-seronegative.

The V call is TRBV10-3, the J call TRBJ1-1; D gene unclear. From germline, CDR1 is ENHRY and CDR2 SYGVKD. V dropped 8 bases and J dropped 0 bases, with 10 bases sitting between them. There are 13 residues in the CDR3. CDR3 in amino acids: CAIGRFMNTEAFF. The CDR3 DNA reads as TGTGCCATCGGCCGATTCATGAACACTGAAGCTTTCTTT.

The CDR3 sequence: CASSPDWTGDLEVGELFF. The CDR3 bases are TGTGCCAGCTCACCAGATTGGACAGGGGACCTAGAAGTCGGGGAGCTGTTTTTT. V and J are TRBV18 and TRBJ2-2, with 9 bases identical to TRBD1. The CDR3 has 18 amino acids. Germline-derived CDR1 and CDR2 are KGHSH and LQKENI. V trimming: 2 bases; J trimming: 7 bases; junction bases outside the gene matches: 14.

Only a few counts were recorded for this clone. The J gene is TRBJ2-7, the V gene TRBV27; the D gene is possibly TRBD2 (6 bases). The CDR3 is 15 amino acids. Looked up from germline, CDR1 is MNHEY and CDR2 is SMNVEV (reference sequence). Trimming took off 2 bases at V and 6 bases at J, with 17 bases between the two ends. The CDR3 sequence is CASSLRPTSLTEQYF. For the CDR3, the DNA is TGTGCCAGCAGTTTAAGACCGACTAGTCTAACCGAGCAGTACTTC.

V gene TRBV19 combines with J gene TRBJ1-1; 11 nucleotides agree with TRBD1. CDR3 length equals 19 residues. J gave up 0 bases and V 4 bases, and 13 bases lay outside the gene matches. The germline CDR1 and CDR2 sequences are LNHDA and SQIVND (reference sequence). The CDR3 region has the DNA TGTGCCAGTAGTACCCAGCGGACAGGGGGCATGTTGGTGAACACTGAAGCTTTCTTT. It is translated as CASSTQRTGGMLVNTEAFF.